This T cell receptor (beta chain) was recovered during a study of T-cell memory formation after mild COVID-19. The trim removed 5 bases at V and 0 bases at J, leaving 10 bases unmatched. This CDR3 comprises 18 residues. Per germline, CDR1 LGHDT and CDR2 YNNKEL (reference sequence). TCRdb recomputed calls from the 5' RACE reads with MiXCR, one row per CDR3 protein. This table holds about 340,000 distinct CDR3 sequences, about 16% found once. Only a few counts were recorded for this clonotype. The chain is built from TRBV3-1 and TRBJ2-3, with 11 positions matching TRBD2. This TCR was sampled from a man aged 18 to 35 who had mild COVID-19 (a few samples of this study predate the infection). Cell type and time point are not known. What was sequenced was PBMCs or a T cell subset sorted from them (not recorded which). CDR3: CASSAGTSGYFSTDTQYF. The CDR3 DNA follows: TGTGCCAGCAGCGCCGGGACTAGCGGATACTTTAGCACAGATACGCAGTATTTT.